This passage covers 3 T cell receptor beta chains from one sample sequenced in a study of OX40 agonist ivuxolimab in advanced cancers. Clones were sequenced by immunoSEQ multiplex PCR, and TCRdb holds only the in-frame ones, with some missing. The sample gives 92,000 or so clones, about 87% of which show up once; less than 8% is in the top ten. The sample in question was CD4+ or CD8+ T cells sorted from blood, obtained in a trial of the OX40 agonist ivuxolimab. The receptors stem from an adult with an advanced solid tumor such as melanoma, head and neck, liver or kidney cancer.

This clone has a single count. This sequence joins TRBV27 and TRBJ2-5; 8 bases agree with TRBD1. The CDR3 runs 14 residues. V shed 5 bases, J shed 7 bases, and the junction held 9 bases outside the gene matches. Looked up from germline, CDR1 is MNHEY and CDR2 is SMNVEV (reference sequence). CDR3 nucleotide sequence: TGTGCCAGCAGTATTCTCGGACAGGGAGGGACCCAGTACTTC. The encoded protein is CASSILGQGGTQYF.

The CDR3 loop reads CASSLANTQYF. The DNA of the CDR3 is TGCGCCAGCAGCTTAGCTAATACGCAGTATTTT. This sequence joins TRBV5-1 and TRBJ2-3; D gene ambiguous. Germline-derived CDR1 and CDR2 are SGHRS and YFSETQ. This CDR3 has 11 amino acids. Trimming removed 2 bases from V and 7 bases from J, with 5 bases in between.

The gene calls are TRBV7-3 and TRBJ2-2, with 9 bases identical to TRBD2. CDR1 and CDR2 from the germline V gene are SGHTA and FQGTGA. The ends lost 2 bases at V and 5 bases at J; junction bases unmatched: 9. The CDR3 runs to 17 residues. The CDR3 sequence is CASSLWREGILTGELFF. The CDR3 coding sequence is TGTGCCAGCAGCTTATGGCGGGAGGGAATCTTAACCGGGGAGCTGTTTTTT.